The clone carrying this T cell receptor beta chain appeared a few times. The data were obtained in a study of OX40 agonist ivuxolimab in advanced cancers. Clones were sequenced by immunoSEQ multiplex PCR, and TCRdb holds only the in-frame ones, with some missing. The sample lists tens of thousands of clones; 70% to 85% were seen once. V shed 1 base, J shed 3 bases, and the junction held 11 bases outside the gene matches. Germline V CDR1 and CDR2: KGHSH, LQKENI. The CDR3 has 17 residues. Sequencing used CD4+ or CD8+ T cells sorted from blood, obtained in a trial of the OX40 agonist ivuxolimab. This clonotype was obtained from an adult with an advanced solid tumor such as melanoma, head and neck, liver or kidney cancer. The chain carries TRBV18 and TRBJ2-5, with 7 bases that match TRBD2. For the CDR3, the DNA is TGTGCCAGCTCACCACGGAGGCTGGGAGGGCTTGAAGAGACCCAGTACTTC. This sequence encodes CASSPRRLGGLEETQYF.